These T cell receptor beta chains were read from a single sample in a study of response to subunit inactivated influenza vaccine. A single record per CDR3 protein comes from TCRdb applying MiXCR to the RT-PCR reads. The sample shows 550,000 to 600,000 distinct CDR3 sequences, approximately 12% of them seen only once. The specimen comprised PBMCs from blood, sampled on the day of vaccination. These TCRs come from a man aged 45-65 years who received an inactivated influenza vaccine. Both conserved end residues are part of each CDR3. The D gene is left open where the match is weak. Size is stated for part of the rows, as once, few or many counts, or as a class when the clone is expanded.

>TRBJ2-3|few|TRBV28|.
CASRLRGRTDTQYF
TGTGCCAGCCGTCTGCGGGGCCGAACAGATACGCAGTATTTT
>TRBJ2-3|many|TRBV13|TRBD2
CASSQRSATSGVDDTQYF
TGTGCCAGCAGCCAGAGGTCCGCGACTAGCGGGGTAGACGATACGCAGTATTTT
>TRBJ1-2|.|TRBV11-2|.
CASSFSGESAGYTF
TGTGCCAGCAGCTTCTCGGGGGAATCCGCTGGCTACACCTTC
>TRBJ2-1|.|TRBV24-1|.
CATSDRGDYNEQFF
TGTGCCACCAGTGACAGGGGGGATTACAATGAGCAGTTCTTC
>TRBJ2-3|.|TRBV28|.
CASSSLPRAGTDTQYF
TGTGCCAGCAGTTCTCTACCCAGGGCTGGCACAGATACGCAGTATTTT
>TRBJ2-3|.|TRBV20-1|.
CSANRLLGRTDTQYF
TGCAGTGCCAATCGTTTGCTCGGACGCACAGATACGCAGTATTTT
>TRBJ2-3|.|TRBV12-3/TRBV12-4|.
CASSSRTPPTQYF
TGTGCCAGCAGCTCAAGGACTCCCCCTACGCAGTATTTT
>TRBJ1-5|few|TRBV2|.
CASSENSRGLPQHF
TGTGCCAGCAGTGAAAACTCCCGGGGTTTGCCCCAGCATTTT
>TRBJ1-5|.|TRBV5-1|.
CASSPAGEANQPQHF
TGCGCCAGCAGCCCGGCGGGGGAGGCGAATCAGCCCCAGCATTTT
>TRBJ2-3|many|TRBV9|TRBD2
CASSESGRGPDTQYF
TGTGCCAGCAGCGAGAGCGGGAGGGGACCAGATACGCAGTATTTT
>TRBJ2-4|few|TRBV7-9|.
CASSLSVAKNIQYF
TGTGCCAGCAGCCTCAGCGTAGCCAAAAACATTCAGTACTTC
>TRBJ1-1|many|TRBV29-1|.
CSVEGGAEAFF
TGCAGCGTTGAAGGCGGGGCTGAAGCTTTCTTT
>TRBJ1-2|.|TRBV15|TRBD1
CATSRDGTGGGYTF
TGTGCCACCAGCAGAGATGGAACAGGGGGTGGCTACACCTTC
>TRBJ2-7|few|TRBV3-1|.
CASSKGLAYEQYF
TGTGCCAGCAGTAAGGGGTTGGCCTACGAGCAGTACTTC
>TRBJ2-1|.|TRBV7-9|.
CASSLRTASYNEQFF
TGTGCCAGCAGCTTACGGACTGCCTCCTACAATGAGCAGTTCTTC
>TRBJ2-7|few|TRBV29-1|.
CSIKIPRDKVHEQYF
TGCAGCATCAAAATCCCCCGGGACAAGGTCCACGAGCAGTACTTC
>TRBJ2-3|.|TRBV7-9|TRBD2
CASSFSGGAVDTQYF
TGTGCCAGCAGCTTTAGCGGGGGGGCCGTAGATACGCAGTATTTT
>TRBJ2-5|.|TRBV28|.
CASTPQGGGETQYF
TGTGCCAGCACCCCACAGGGTGGGGGAGAGACCCAGTACTTC
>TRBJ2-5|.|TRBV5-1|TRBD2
CASSLTGTSGTQTQYF
TGCGCCAGCAGCCTAACCGGGACTAGCGGTACTCAGACCCAGTACTTC
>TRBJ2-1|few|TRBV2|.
CASSEGGGHYNEQFF
TGTGCCAGCAGTGAAGGGGGGGGGCACTACAATGAGCAGTTCTTC
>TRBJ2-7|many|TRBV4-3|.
CASSQDRQEQYF
TGCGCCAGCAGCCAAGATCGCCAGGAGCAGTACTTC
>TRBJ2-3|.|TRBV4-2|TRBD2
CASSQGRGGRADTQYF
TGTGCCAGCAGCCAAGGTCGGGGGGGCCGGGCAGATACGCAGTATTTT
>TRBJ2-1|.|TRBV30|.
CAWIKRGGTAYNEQFF
TGTGCCTGGATCAAACGAGGAGGGACCGCCTACAATGAGCAGTTCTTC
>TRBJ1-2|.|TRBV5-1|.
CASSYGTAISGFYTF
TGCGCCAGCAGTTACGGGACGGCGATCTCCGGATTCTACACCTTC
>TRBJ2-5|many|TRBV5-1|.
CASSLDRNQETQYF
TGCGCCAGCAGCTTGGACAGGAACCAAGAGACCCAGTACTTC
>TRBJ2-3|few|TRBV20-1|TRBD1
CSAITGGDTQYF
TGCAGTGCGATTACAGGGGGGGATACGCAGTATTTT
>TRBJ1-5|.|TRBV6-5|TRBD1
CASSYGQGRNQPQHF
TGTGCCAGCAGTTACGGACAGGGGCGCAATCAGCCCCAGCATTTT
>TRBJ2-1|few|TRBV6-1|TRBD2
CASTQRGNYNEQFF
TGTGCCAGCACCCAGCGGGGGAACTACAATGAGCAGTTCTTC
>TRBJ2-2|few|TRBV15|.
CATSRDLAAGELFF
TGTGCCACCAGCAGAGATTTGGCGGCCGGGGAGCTGTTTTTT
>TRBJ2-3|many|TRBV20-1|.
CSTKGSFTDTQYF
TGCAGTACCAAGGGCAGTTTCACAGATACGCAGTATTTT
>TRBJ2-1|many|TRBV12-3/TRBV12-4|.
CASSLSWNNEQFF
TGTGCCAGCAGTTTATCTTGGAACAATGAGCAGTTCTTC